These T cell receptor beta chains were read from a single sample in a study of vaccination and CD4 T cells after COVID-19. For these receptors, no antigen is known. TCRdb fed the PCR reads into MiXCR, producing one record per CDR3 protein. The sample carries roughly 15,000 distinct CDR3 sequences, about 52% recorded once. The sample consisted of CD4+ T cells from blood, cultured in vitro, taken about 7 months after SARS-CoV-2 vaccination. The receptors here all came from a human donor who had recovered from COVID-19. Each CDR3 is given with its conserved first and last residue.

V | CDR3
TRBV11-2 | CASSTLGVGTEAFF
TRBV6-5 | CASSYLQGSSYNEQFF
TRBV7-9 | CASSRGTSRTDTQYF
TRBV20-1 | CSAREDYNSPLHF
TRBV7-3 | CASSLRGGANTGELFF
TRBV7-2 | CASSPGGTQYF
TRBV6-1 | CASSQLTGMAFF
TRBV11-2 | CASSLVGTGGETQYF
TRBV23-1 | CASSQRTGWTQYF
TRBV20-1 | CSASQGARSANYGYTF
TRBV7-8 | CASSSREVNTEAFF
TRBV6-1 | CASSTAGGNYGYTF
TRBV20-1 | CSARDHSGAGQPQHF
TRBV7-2 | CASSSPKTSPDTQYF
TRBV4-1 | CASSQGTTPGETQYF
TRBV7-2 | CASSLVTSGTEQYF
TRBV6-1 | CASGNRREQETQYF
TRBV6-5 | CASSYEPLTLSGYTF